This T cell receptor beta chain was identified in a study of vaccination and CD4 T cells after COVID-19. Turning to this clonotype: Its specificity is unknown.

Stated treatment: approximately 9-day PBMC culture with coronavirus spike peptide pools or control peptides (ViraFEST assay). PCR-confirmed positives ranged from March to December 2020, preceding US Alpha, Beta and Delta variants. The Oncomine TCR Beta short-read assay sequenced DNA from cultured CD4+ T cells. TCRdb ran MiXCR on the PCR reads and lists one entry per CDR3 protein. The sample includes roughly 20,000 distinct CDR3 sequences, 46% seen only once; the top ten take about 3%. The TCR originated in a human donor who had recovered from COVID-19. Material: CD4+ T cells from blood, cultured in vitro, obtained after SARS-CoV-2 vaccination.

The CDR3 DNA is TGTGCCAGCAGCGTCGGCGCCAGGGCCGGTTCTGAAGCTTTCTTT. Amino acids: CASSVGARAGSEAFF. The chain recombines TRBV9 with TRBJ1-1, with a possible D match to TRBD1 (5 bases). Germline V CDR1 and CDR2: SGDLS, YYNGEE. This CDR3 region has 15 residues. Deletions cut 2 bases from V and 6 bases from J, with 17 bases between.